The 19 T cell receptor beta chains below were found in one sample sequenced in a study of blood T cell repertoires in COVID-19. Some clones are missing from TCRdb's copy, which holds only in-frame ones; the method was immunoSEQ multiplex PCR. Among 150,000 to 180,000 clones listed, roughly nine tenths were seen once. The sample taken for sequencing was peripheral blood. Source of these receptors: a man aged 45-60 years with acute or convalescent COVID-19.

The V call is TRBV5-1, the J call TRBJ2-1, with 12 bases aligning to TRBD2. The CDR3 consists of 16 residues. Germline loops: CDR1 SGHRS, CDR2 YFSETQ. After removal of 5 bases from V and 4 bases from J, the junction contained 7 bases not matched to a gene. The CDR3 sequence is CASRSSGGDVYNEQFF. Written as DNA, the CDR3 is TGCGCCAGCAGATCTAGCGGGGGGGACGTATACAATGAGCAGTTCTTC.

V and J are TRBV12-3 or TRBV12-4 and TRBJ1-5, with a weak D call TRBD1 (5 bases). Trimming took 4 bases from V and 3 from J, leaving 7 bases between them. The length of the CDR3 is 13 residues. The CDR3 protein is CASSSGNNQPQHF. The CDR3 DNA is TGTGCCAGCAGTTCAGGGAACAATCAGCCCCAGCATTTT.

The chain recombines TRBV6-5 with TRBJ2-7, with D possibly TRBD2 on 5 matching bases. The germline gives CDR1 MNHEY, CDR2 SVGAGI. V lost 6 bases and J 7 bases, leaving 13 bases between the germline ends. There are 12 residues in the CDR3. The CDR3 DNA reads TGTGCCAGCAGCGCCGGAACGGGGGAGCAGTACGTC. As protein: CASSAGTGEQYV.

This clone came up once. The V and J genes are TRBV28 and TRBJ1-2; D might be TRBD1 (5 bases). The germline CDR1 and CDR2 sequences are MDHEN and SYDVKM. The CDR3 contains 17 residues. V gave up 2 bases and J gave up 0 bases, with 16 bases separating them. The CDR3, as DNA: TGTGCCAGCAGTTTACCCCACCAGACAGACTCTAACTATGGCTACACCTTC. Its protein product is CASSLPHQTDSNYGYTF.

CDR3 loop: CASSPILAGGVNEQFF. CDR3 nucleotides: TGTGCCAGTAGTCCGATACTAGCGGGAGGGGTTAATGAGCAGTTCTTC. V and J are TRBV19 and TRBJ2-1, with 13 bases fitting TRBD2. The germline V gene has CDR1 LNHDA and CDR2 SQIVND (reference sequence). This CDR3 comprises 16 residues. The V and J ends lost 5 bases and 7 bases, in that order; junction bases with no gene match: 8.

This chain links TRBV19 with TRBJ1-1, with D unresolved. Germline V gene sequence: CDR1 LNHDA, CDR2 SQIVND (reference sequence). There are 13 residues in the CDR3. Trimming left V 5 bases short and J 1 base short, with 8 bases between. CDR3 coding DNA: TGTGCCAGTAGTCGACAACCGAACACTGAAGCTTTCTTT. This encodes CASSRQPNTEAFF.

Turning to this clone: Mismatch with germline at one junction end may stem from a read error. The chain combines TRBV6-2 or TRBV6-3 with TRBJ1-1; D gene uncertain. Germline loops: CDR1 MNHEY, CDR2 SVGEGT. The CDR3 spans 13 residues. This CDR3 is CTSSYLRNTEAFF. The CDR3 coding sequence is TGTACCAGCAGTTATTTGCGGAACACTGAAGCTTTCTTT.

The rearrangement uses TRBV6-6 and TRBJ1-1; D is uncertain. Germline V lookup: CDR1 MNHNY, CDR2 SVGAGI (reference sequence). There are 13 residues in the CDR3. Trimming left V 10 bases short and J 4 bases short, with 16 bases between. The CDR3 region has the DNA TGTGCCACTCGGACTGGCCCTGGCACTGAAGCTTTCTTT. Its translation is CATRTGPGTEAFF.

The rearrangement links TRBV4-3 to TRBJ1-2; D gene ambiguous. V was cut by 4 bases and J by 7 bases, with 13 bases left in between. In germline, CDR1 is LGHNA, CDR2 YSLEER. This CDR3 has 13 amino acids. The CDR3 spells CASSLFGDSGYTF. The CDR3 bases are TGCGCCAGCAGCCTCTTCGGGGATTCTGGCTACACCTTC.

The chain has TRBV10-3 and TRBJ1-5, with D possibly matching TRBD1 (6 bases). Trimming left V 10 bases short and J 4 bases short, with 17 bases between. Looked up from germline, CDR1 is ENHRY and CDR2 is SYGVKD. The CDR3 length is 14 residues. CDR3 protein: CATCDGTLNQPQHF. The CDR3 DNA follows: TGTGCCACATGCGACGGGACACTAAATCAGCCCCAGCATTTT.

The rearrangement joins TRBV18 to TRBJ2-5; no definite D call. V lost 1 base, J lost 1 base, and 4 bases lay in between. Germline V lookup: CDR1 KGHSH, CDR2 LQKENI. CDR3 length equals 13 residues. CDR3 in DNA: TGTGCCAGCTCACCACGGCCCCAAGAGACCCAGTACTTC. It translates to CASSPRPQETQYF.

V usage is TRBV28 and J usage is TRBJ1-6; D uncertain. Between the trimmed V and J ends, which lost 7 bases and 9 bases, there was a span of 13 bases. This CDR3 is built from 13 residues. The germline CDR1 and CDR2 sequences are MDHEN and SYDVKM. Written as DNA, the CDR3 is TGTGCCAGCACGTCGGGATCCGCTTCACCCCTCCACTTT. It specifies CASTSGSASPLHF. The complete variable domain, with remaining parts taken from reference TRBV28 and TRBJ1-6, reads DVKVTQSSRYLVKRTGEKVFLECVQDMDHENMFWYRQDPGLGLRLIYFSYDVKMKEKGDIPEGYSVSREKKERFSLILESASTNQTSMYLCASTSGSASPLHFGNGTRLTVT.

The chain links TRBV15 to TRBJ1-3; maybe TRBD1 (5 bases). Trimming took 0 bases from V and 2 from J, leaving 8 bases between them. Germline CDR1 reads LNHNV; CDR2 reads YYDKDF (reference sequence). CDR3 length: 15 residues. CDR3 sequence reads: CATSRDQGAGNTIYF. The DNA of the CDR3 is TGTGCCACCAGCAGAGATCAAGGGGCTGGAAACACCATATATTTT.

The J gene is TRBJ2-5, the V gene TRBV7-8; D may be TRBD2 (7 bases). Trimming removed 2 bases from V and 5 bases from J, with 18 bases in between. The CDR3 consists of 16 residues. Germline loops: CDR1 SGHVS, CDR2 FQNEAQ. The CDR3 protein is CASSLLGAGDRETQYF. The CDR3 DNA reads TGTGCCAGCAGCTTATTGGGGGCGGGGGACCGGGAGACCCAGTACTTC.

The chain combines TRBV30 with TRBJ2-7; D not resolved. Deletions cut 2 bases from V and 3 bases from J, with 14 bases between. This CDR3 spans 14 amino acids. Per germline, CDR1 GTSNPN and CDR2 SVGIG (reference sequence). CDR3 protein: CAWSSAVDLYEQYF. The CDR3 nucleotides are TGTGCCTGGAGTTCGGCGGTAGACCTCTACGAGCAGTACTTC.

The rearrangement links TRBV29-1 to TRBJ1-2; D uncertain. The CDR3 has 12 amino acids. Trimming shortened V by 6 bases and J by 3 bases, and 11 bases separated the two germline ends. Germline loops: CDR1 SQVTM, CDR2 ANQGSEA. The DNA for the CDR3 is TGCAGCGTAGCGACGGACTACTATGGCTACACCTTC. Encoded protein: CSVATDYYGYTF.

V and J are TRBV6-5 and TRBJ1-2; possibly TRBD1 for D (6 bases). The CDR3 has 13 residues. Between the trimmed V and J ends, which lost 6 bases and 5 bases, there was a span of 13 bases. Germline V gene sequence: CDR1 MNHEY, CDR2 SVGAGI. CDR3 nucleotides: TGTGCCAGCAGACCCCAGGACAGATATGGCTACACCTTC. It codes for CASRPQDRYGYTF.

This rearrangement joins TRBV9 to TRBJ1-3; maybe TRBD1 (6 bases). CDR1 is SGDLS, CDR2 YYNGEE, per germline. V dropped 5 bases and J dropped 6 bases, with 18 bases sitting between them. The CDR3 extends over 15 amino acids. CDR3 protein: CASRLNREILNTIYF. DNA of the CDR3: TGTGCCAGCAGGCTAAACAGGGAGATTTTAAACACCATATATTTT.

This sequence joins TRBV7-2 and TRBJ1-1; D gene unclear. V dropped 1 base and J dropped 5 bases, with 11 bases sitting between them. There are 14 residues in the CDR3. Germline CDR1 is SGHTA and CDR2 is FQGNSA. The DNA of the CDR3 is TGTGCCAGCAGCTTAGTGGAGGGAGAAACTGAAGCTTTCTTT. Translated: CASSLVEGETEAFF.